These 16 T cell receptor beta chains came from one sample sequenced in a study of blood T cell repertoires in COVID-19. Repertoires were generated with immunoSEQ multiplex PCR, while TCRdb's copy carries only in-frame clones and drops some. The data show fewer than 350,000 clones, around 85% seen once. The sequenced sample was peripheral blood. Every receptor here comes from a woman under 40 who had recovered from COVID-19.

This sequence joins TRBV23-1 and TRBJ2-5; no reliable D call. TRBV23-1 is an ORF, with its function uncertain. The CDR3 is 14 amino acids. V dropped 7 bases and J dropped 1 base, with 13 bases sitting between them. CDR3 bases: TGCGCCAGCACCCAGCCCAGGATCCAAGAGACCCAGTACTTC. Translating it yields CASTQPRIQETQYF.

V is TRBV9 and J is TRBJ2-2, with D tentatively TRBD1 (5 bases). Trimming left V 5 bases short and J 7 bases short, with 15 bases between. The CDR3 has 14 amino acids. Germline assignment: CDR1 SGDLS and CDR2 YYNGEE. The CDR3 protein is CASSPAGKDGELFF. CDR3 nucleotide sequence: TGTGCCAGCAGTCCTGCAGGGAAGGACGGGGAGCTGTTTTTT.

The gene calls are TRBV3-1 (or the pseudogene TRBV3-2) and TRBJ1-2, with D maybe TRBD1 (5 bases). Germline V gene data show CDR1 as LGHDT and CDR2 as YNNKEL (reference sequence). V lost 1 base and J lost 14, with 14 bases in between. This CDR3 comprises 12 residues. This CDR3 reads CASSQVRGQRTF. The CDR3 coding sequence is TGTGCCAGCAGCCAAGTGAGAGGACAACGAACCTTC.

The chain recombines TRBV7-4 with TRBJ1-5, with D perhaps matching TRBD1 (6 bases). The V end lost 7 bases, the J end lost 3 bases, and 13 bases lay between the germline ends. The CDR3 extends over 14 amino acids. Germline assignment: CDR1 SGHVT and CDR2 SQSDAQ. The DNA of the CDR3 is TGTGCCAGCACCACAGGGAATAACAATCAGCCCCAGCATTTT. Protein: CASTTGNNNQPQHF.

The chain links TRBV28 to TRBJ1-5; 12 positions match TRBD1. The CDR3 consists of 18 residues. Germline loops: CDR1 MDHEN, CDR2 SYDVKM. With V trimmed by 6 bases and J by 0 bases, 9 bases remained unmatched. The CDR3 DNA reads TGTGCCAGCAGCTCCCCGGGGACAGGGGGCCATAGCAATCAGCCCCAGCATTTT. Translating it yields CASSSPGTGGHSNQPQHF. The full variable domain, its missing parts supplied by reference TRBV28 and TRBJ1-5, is DVKVTQSSRYLVKRTGEKVFLECVQDMDHENMFWYRQDPGLGLRLIYFSYDVKMKEKGDIPEGYSVSREKKERFSLILESASTNQTSMYLCASSSPGTGGHSNQPQHFGDGTRLSIL.

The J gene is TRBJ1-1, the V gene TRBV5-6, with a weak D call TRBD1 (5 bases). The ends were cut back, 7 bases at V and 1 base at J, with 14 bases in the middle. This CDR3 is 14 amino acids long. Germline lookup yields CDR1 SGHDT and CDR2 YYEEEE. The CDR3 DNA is TGTGCCAGCGGCTATGGGGCCGGGAACACTGAAGCTTTCTTT. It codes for CASGYGAGNTEAFF.

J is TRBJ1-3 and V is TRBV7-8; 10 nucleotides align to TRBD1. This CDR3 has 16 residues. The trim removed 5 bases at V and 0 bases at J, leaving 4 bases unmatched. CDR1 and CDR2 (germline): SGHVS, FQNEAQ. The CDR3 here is CASSHWDRGSGNTIYF. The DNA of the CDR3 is TGTGCCAGCAGCCACTGGGACAGGGGCTCTGGAAACACCATATATTTT.

The CDR3 DNA sequence: TGTGCCAGCAGCGGGGGACAGGGGAGCTCCTACAATGAGCAGTTCTTC. It yields the protein CASSGGQGSSYNEQFF. The chain combines TRBV25-1 with TRBJ2-1; 10 positions agree with TRBD1. The ends lost 6 bases at V and 0 bases at J; junction bases unmatched: 5. The CDR3 totals 16 residues. Germline V gene lookup returns CDR1 MGHDK and CDR2 SYGVNS.

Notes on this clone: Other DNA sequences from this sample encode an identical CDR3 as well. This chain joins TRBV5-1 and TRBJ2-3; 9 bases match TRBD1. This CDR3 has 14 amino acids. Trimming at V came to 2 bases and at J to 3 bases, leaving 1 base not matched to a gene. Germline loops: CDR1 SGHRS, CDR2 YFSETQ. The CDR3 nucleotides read TGCGCCAGCAGCTTAGGGACAGGGACAGATACGCAGTATTTT. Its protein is CASSLGTGTDTQYF. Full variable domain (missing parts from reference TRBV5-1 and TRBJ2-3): KAGVTQTPRYLIKTRGQQVTLSCSPISGHRSVSWYQQTPGQGLQFLFEYFSETQRNKGNFPGRFSGRQFSNSRSEMNVSTLELGDSALYLCASSLGTGTDTQYFGPGTRLTVL.

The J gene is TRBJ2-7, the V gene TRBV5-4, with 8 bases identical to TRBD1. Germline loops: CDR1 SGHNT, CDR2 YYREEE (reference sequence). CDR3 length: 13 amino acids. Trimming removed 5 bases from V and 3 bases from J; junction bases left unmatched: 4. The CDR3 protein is CASRPGTGYEQYF. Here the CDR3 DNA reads TGTGCCAGCAGGCCCGGGACAGGCTACGAGCAGTACTTC.

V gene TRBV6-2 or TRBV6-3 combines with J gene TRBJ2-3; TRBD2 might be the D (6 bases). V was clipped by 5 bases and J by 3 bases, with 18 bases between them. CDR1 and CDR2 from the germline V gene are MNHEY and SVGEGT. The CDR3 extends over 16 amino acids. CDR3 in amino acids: CASSDPSGRGTDTQYF. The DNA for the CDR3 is TGTGCCAGCAGTGACCCTTCGGGGCGGGGTACAGATACGCAGTATTTT.

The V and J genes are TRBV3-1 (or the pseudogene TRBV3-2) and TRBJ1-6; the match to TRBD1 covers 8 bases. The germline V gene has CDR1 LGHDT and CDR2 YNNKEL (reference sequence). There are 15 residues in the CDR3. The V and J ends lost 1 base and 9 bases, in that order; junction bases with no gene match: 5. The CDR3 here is CASSQGDRGISPLHF. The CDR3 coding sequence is TGTGCCAGCAGCCAAGGAGACAGGGGCATTTCACCCCTCCACTTT.

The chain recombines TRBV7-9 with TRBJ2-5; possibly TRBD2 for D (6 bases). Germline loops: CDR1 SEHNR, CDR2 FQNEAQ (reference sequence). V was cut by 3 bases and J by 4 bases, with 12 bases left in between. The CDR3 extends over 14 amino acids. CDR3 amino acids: CASSLDGGRETQYF. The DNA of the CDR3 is TGTGCCAGCAGCTTGGACGGGGGAAGAGAGACCCAGTACTTC.

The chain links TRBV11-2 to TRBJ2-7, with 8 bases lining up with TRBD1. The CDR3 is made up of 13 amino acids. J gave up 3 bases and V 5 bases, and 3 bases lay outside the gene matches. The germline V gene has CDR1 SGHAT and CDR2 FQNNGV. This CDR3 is CASSPGTGYEQYF. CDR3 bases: TGTGCCAGCAGCCCCGGGACAGGCTACGAGCAGTACTTC.

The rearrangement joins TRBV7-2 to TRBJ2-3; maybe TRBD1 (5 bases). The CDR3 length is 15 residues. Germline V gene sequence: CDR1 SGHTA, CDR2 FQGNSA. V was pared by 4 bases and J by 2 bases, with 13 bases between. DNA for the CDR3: TGTGCCAGCAGCTCGACAGCCCTCCACACAGATACGCAGTATTTT. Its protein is CASSSTALHTDTQYF.

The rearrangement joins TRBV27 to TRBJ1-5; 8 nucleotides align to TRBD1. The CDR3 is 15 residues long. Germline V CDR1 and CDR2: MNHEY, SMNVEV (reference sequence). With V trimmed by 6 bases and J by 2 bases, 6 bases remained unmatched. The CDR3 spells CASSPQDRGNQPQHF. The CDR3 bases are TGTGCCAGCAGCCCCCAGGACAGGGGCAATCAGCCCCAGCATTTT.